This T cell receptor (beta chain) is from a study of T cells in Graves' hyperthyroidism and ophthalmopathy. The wider study: The blood sample was taken at first diagnosis, before treatment began. Study findings and constraints: Blood samples included most of the expanded thyroid clonotypes exceeding 0.001.

This clonotype was counted between two and nine times. The antigen remains unidentified. Exclusion of patients followed from uncontrolled infection, other autoimmune disease, pregnancy or lactation. Thyroid ultrasound and orbital computed tomography, with clinical symptoms and serum thyroxine and TRAb, informed diagnoses. TCR beta CDR3 region amplification was performed from RNA transcripts. Initially, a first-round RT-PCR of the TCR CDR3 employed the HTBI primer set. Each CDR3 protein gets one entry after TCRdb re-called the multiplex PCR reads with MiXCR. Here the sample spans around 570,000 distinct CDR3 sequences, approximately 20% being singletons. Germline CDR1 LNHDA, CDR2 SQIVND (reference sequence). The V and J ends lost 7 bases and 1 base respectively, with 7 bases between them. The CDR3 sequence is 12 residues long.

This rearrangement joins TRBV19 to TRBJ2-5; D remains ambiguous. The receptor's source is a man aged 35-49 years with Graves' ophthalmopathy. Sequences were obtained from blood. This CDR3 reads CASKGVQETQYF. Written as DNA, the CDR3 is TGTGCCAGTAAAGGAGTCCAAGAGACCCAGTACTTC.